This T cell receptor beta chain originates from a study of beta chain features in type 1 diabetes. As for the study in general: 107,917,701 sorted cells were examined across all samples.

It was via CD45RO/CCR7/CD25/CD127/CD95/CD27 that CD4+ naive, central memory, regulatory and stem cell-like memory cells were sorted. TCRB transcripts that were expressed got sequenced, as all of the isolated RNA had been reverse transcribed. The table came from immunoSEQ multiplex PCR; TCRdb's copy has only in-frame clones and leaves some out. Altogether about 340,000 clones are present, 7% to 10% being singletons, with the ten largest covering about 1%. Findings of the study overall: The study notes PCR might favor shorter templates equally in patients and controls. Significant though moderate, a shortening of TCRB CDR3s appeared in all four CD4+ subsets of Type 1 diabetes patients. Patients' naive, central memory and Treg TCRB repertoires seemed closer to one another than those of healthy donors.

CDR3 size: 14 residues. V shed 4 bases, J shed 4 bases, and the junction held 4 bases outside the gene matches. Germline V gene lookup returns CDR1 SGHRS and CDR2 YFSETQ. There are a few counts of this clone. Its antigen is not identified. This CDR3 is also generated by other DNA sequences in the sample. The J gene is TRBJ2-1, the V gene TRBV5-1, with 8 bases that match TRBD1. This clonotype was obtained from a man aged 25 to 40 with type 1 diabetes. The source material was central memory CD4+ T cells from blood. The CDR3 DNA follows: TGCGCCAGCAGCGCAGGACAGGGTTACAATGAGCAGTTCTTC. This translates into CASSAGQGYNEQFF.